The sequence of this TCR beta chain was determined in a study of blood T cell repertoires in COVID-19. Libraries were prepared by immunoSEQ multiplex PCR; TCRdb keeps only in-frame clonotypes and omits some of them. The sample consists of some 410,000 clones, 70% to 90% of them appearing once. The TCR was taken from a woman aged 25 to 39 with acute COVID-19. The sample was PBMCs or T cells enriched from blood (not recorded which).

CDR3 in amino acids: CAWRSSGGPYEQYF. The CDR3 DNA reads as TGTGCCTGGAGATCTAGCGGGGGTCCCTACGAGCAGTACTTC. The rearrangement joins TRBV30 to TRBJ2-7, with 10 bases aligning to TRBD2. Germline CDR1 and CDR2: GTSNPN and SVGIG (reference sequence). The CDR3 is 14 amino acids. Unmatched junction bases numbered 4, after V lost 3 bases and J lost 2 bases.